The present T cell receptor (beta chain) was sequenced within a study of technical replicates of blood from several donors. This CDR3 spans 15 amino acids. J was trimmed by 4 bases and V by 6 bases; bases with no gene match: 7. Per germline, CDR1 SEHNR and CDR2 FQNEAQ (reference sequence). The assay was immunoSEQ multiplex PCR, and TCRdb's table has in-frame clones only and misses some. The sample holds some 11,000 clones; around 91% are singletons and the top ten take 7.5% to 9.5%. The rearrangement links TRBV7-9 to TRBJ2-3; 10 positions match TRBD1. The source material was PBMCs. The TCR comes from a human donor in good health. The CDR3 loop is CASSDRTGGSDTQYF. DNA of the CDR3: TGTGCCAGCAGTGACCGGACAGGGGGATCAGATACGCAGTATTTT. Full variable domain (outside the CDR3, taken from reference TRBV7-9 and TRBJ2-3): DTGVSQNPRHKITKRGQNVTFRCDPISEHNRLYWYRQTLGQGPEFLTYFQNEAQLEKSRLLSDRFSAERPKGSFSTLEIQRTEQGDSAMYLCASSDRTGGSDTQYFGPGTRLTVL.